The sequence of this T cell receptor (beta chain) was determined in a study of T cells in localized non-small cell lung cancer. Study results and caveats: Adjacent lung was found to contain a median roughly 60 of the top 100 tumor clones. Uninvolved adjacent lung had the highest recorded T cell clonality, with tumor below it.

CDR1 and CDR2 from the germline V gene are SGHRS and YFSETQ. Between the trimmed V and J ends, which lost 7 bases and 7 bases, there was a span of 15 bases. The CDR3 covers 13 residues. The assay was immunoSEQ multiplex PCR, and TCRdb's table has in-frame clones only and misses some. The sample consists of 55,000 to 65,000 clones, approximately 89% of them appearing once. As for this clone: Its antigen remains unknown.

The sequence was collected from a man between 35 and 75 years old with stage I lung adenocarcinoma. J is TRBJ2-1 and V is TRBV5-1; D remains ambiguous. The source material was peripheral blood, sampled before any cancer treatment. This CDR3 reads CASATGDVNEQFF. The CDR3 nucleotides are TGCGCCAGCGCGACTGGAGACGTGAATGAGCAGTTCTTC.